This is a list of T cell receptor beta chains from one sample in a study of T-cell memory formation after mild COVID-19. Using its own MiXCR run on the 5' RACE reads, TCRdb lists one record per CDR3 protein. Seen here are about 340,000 distinct CDR3 sequences, 20% to 25% observed once, and the top ten hold roughly a fifth. Material for sequencing was PBMCs or a T cell subset sorted from them (not recorded which). The receptors shown here come from a man between 18 and 35 years old who had mild COVID-19 (a few samples of this study predate the infection). Cell type and time point are not known. The CDR3 runs from the conserved cysteine through the conserved F or W. Each record gives: V gene, J gene, CDR3 length, clone size, D gene, CDR3 DNA, CDR3 protein. The D gene is left open where the match is weak. Part of the rows lack a size; the others show once, few, many or a class for expanded clones.

>TRBV12-3/TRBV12-4|TRBJ2-1|15|many|TRBD1
TGTGCCAGCAGTTCTGGACAGGGGGCGTACAATGAGCAGTTCTTC
CASSSGQGAYNEQFF
>TRBV7-2|TRBJ1-5|15|NA|NA
TGTGCCAGCAGCTTCGCCCGGAGGGAGGAACAGCCCCAGCATTTT
CASSFARREEQPQHF
>TRBV5-1|TRBJ1-1|14|NA|NA
TGCGCCAGCAGCTTAACGGGGACAAATAATGAAGCTTTCTTT
CASSLTGTNNEAFF
>TRBV20-1|TRBJ1-5|13|NA|NA
TGCAGTGCTATCGTCTATAGCAATCAGCCCCAGCATTTT
CSAIVYSNQPQHF
>TRBV27|TRBJ2-3|13|NA|NA
TGTGCCATCCGTAGGGCCGACACAGATACGCAGTATTTT
CAIRRADTDTQYF
>TRBV6-2/TRBV6-3|TRBJ2-7|16|once|NA
TGTGCCAGCAAAGGCTCCCTCGGGGGAGATAGCTACGAGCAGTACTTC
CASKGSLGGDSYEQYF
>TRBV5-1|TRBJ2-3|17|many|NA
TGCGCCAGCAGCTTGGGGTCATCGGGGAAATCTGCAGATACGCAGTATTTT
CASSLGSSGKSADTQYF
>TRBV7-9|TRBJ1-4|16|NA|NA
TGTGCCAGCAGCTTAGGAGCCATTGGGGGTCGCGAAAAACTGTTTTTT
CASSLGAIGGREKLFF
>TRBV2|TRBJ2-2|13|NA|NA
TGTGCCAGCTGCACCGAGAACACCGGGGAGCTGTTTTTT
CASCTENTGELFF
>TRBV6-1|TRBJ2-2|17|few|NA
TGTGCCAGCAGTGATAAGAGGGCAGGGTATGCCACCGGGGAGCTGTTTTTT
CASSDKRAGYATGELFF
>TRBV5-6|TRBJ2-3|15|few|NA
TGTGCCAGCAGTTTAAACCGGGTCTACGCAGATACGCAGTATTTT
CASSLNRVYADTQYF